This T cell receptor (beta chain) was sequenced for a study of CD8 T cells in ankylosing spondylitis. Findings and limits, study-wide: From matched ankylosing spondylitis synovial fluid, disease-linked clones were reportedly recovered at significantly enriched levels. For ankylosing spondylitis blood, a TCR beta motif of about eight highly homologous variants appeared characteristic.

Preparation of TCR beta libraries was done by quantitative 5'-RACE with molecular barcodes. TCRdb reprocessed the 5' RACE reads with MiXCR, giving one entry per CDR3 protein. The sample lists 90,000 to 120,000 distinct CDR3 sequences, about 24% occurring once. V was pared by 3 bases and J by 2 bases, with 10 bases of the junction left unmatched. Looked up from germline, CDR1 is DFQATT and CDR2 is SNEGSKA (reference sequence). The CDR3 totals 16 residues. This clonotype appeared many times. The target antigen is unknown. The chain links TRBV20-1 to TRBJ1-2, with 9 bases aligning to TRBD1. What was sequenced was synovial fluid, either unsorted or a sorted T cell fraction (not recorded which). The source of this sequence is a male donor with ankylosing spondylitis. The CDR3 sequence is CSARILSGQGNYGYTF. CDR3 bases: TGCAGTGCTAGGATACTATCGGGACAGGGCAACTATGGCTACACCTTC.